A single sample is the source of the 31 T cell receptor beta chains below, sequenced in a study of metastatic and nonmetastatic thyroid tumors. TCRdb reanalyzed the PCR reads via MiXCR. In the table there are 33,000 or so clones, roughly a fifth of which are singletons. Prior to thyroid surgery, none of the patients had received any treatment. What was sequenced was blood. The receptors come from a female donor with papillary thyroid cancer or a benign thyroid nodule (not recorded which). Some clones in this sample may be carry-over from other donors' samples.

DNA of the CDR3: TGTGCCAGCAGCTCGGGACTAGGGCGGGTGGAGCTGTTTTTT. This sequence encodes CASSSGLGRVELFF. V gene TRBV5-6 combines with J gene TRBJ2-2; 8 bases map to TRBD2. This CDR3 comprises 14 residues. The germline V gene encodes CDR1 SGHDT and CDR2 YYEEEE. V lost 3 bases and J lost 10; bases outside the gene matches: 8. The full variable domain, its missing parts supplied by reference TRBV5-6 and TRBJ2-2, is DAGVTQSPTHLIKTRGQQVTLRCSPKSGHDTVSWYQQALGQGPQFIFQYYEEEERQRGNFPDRFSGHQFPNYSSELNVNALLLGDSALYLCASSSGLGRVELFFGEGSRLTVL.

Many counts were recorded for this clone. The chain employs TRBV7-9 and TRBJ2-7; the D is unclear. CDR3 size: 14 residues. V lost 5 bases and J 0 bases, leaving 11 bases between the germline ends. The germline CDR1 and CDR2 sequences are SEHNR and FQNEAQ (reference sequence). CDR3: CASSPGIDSYEQYF. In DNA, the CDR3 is TGTGCCAGCAGCCCAGGAATAGACTCCTACGAGCAGTACTTC.

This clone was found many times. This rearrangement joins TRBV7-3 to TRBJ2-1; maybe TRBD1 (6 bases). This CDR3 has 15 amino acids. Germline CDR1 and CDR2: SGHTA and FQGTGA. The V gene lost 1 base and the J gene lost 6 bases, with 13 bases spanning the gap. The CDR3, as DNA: TGTGCCAGCAGCTTAAGTGGGGGCCTGAGCAATGAGCAGTTCTTC. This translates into CASSLSGGLSNEQFF.

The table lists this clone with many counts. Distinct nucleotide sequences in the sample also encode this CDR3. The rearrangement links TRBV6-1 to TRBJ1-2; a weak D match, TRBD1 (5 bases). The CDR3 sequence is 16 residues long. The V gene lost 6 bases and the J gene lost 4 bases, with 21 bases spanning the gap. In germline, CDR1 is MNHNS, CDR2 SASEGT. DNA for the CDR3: TGTGCCAGCAGCCAACCCTCAGGGAACCCTGCCTATGGCTACACCTTC. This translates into CASSQPSGNPAYGYTF.

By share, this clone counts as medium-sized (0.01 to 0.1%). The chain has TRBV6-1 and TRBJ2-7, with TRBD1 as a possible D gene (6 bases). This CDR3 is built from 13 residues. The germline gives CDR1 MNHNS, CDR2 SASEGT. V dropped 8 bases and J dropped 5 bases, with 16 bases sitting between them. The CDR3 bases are TGTGCCAGCGGGAAATACAGGGCGGACGAGCAGTACTTC. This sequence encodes CASGKYRADEQYF.

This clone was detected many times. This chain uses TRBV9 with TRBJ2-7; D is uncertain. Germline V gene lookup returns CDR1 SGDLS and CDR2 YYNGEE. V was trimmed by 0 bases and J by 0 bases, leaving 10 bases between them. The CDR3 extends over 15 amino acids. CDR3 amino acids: CASSVGDLSSYEQYF. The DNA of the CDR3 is TGTGCCAGCAGCGTAGGTGACCTAAGCTCCTACGAGCAGTACTTC.

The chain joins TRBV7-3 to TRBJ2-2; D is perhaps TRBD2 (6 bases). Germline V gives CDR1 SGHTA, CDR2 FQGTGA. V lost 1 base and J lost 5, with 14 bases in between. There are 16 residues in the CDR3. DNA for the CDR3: TGTGCCAGCAGCTTAAATCCCTCGGGGGTGACCGGGGAGCTGTTTTTT. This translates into CASSLNPSGVTGELFF.

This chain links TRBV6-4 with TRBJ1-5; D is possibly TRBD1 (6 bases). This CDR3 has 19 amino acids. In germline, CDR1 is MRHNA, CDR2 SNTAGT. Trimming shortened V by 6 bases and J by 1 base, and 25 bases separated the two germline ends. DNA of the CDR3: TGTGCCAGCAGGACTAGCGGGGGGGCCGGGGATGGCAGCAATCAGCCCCAGCATTTT. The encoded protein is CASRTSGGAGDGSNQPQHF.

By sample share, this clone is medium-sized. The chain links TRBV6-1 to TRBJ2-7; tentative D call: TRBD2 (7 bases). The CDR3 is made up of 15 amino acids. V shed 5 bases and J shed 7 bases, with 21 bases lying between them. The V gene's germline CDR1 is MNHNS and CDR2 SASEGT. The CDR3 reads CASSSKGGARDEQYF. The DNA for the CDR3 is TGTGCCAGCAGTTCTAAGGGGGGGGCGCGGGATGAGCAGTACTTC.

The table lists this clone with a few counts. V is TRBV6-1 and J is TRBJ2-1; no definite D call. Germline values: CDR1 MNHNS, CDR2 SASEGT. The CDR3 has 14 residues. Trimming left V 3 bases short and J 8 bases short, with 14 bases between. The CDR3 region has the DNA TGTGCCAGCAGTGACTCGGGCCCCACGGATGAGCAGTTCTTC. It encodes CASSDSGPTDEQFF.

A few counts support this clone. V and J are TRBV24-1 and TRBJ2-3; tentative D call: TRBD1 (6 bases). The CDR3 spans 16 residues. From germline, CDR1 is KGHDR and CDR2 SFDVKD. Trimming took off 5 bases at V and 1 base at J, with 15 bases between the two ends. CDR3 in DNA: TGTGCCACCAGTGGAAACAGGGCGTCGGGCACAGATACGCAGTATTTT. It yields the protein CATSGNRASGTDTQYF.

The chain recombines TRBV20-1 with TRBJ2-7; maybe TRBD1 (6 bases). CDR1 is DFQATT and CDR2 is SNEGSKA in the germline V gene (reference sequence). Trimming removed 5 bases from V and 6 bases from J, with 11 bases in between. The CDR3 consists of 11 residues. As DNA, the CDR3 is TGCAGTGCTCTACGGACAGTCGAGCAGTACTTC. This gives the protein CSALRTVEQYF.

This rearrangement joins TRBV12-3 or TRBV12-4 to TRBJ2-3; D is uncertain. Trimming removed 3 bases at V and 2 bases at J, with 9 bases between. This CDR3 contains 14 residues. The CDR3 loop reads CASSFDVLTDTQYF. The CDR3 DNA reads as TGTGCCAGCAGTTTTGATGTTCTCACAGATACGCAGTATTTT.

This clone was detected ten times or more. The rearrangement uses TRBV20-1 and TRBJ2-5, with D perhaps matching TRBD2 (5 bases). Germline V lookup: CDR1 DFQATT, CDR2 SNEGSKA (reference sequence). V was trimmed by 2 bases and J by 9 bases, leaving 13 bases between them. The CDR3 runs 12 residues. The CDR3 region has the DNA TGCAGTGCTAGACTGGGTTCCGGGGCCCAGTACTTC. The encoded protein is CSARLGSGAQYF.

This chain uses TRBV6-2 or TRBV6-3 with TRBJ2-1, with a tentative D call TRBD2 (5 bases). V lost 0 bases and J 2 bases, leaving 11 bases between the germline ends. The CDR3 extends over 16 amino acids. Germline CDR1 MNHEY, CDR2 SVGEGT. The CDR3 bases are TGTGCCAGCAGTTACTCGACGGGAAACACCTACAATGAGCAGTTCTTC. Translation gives CASSYSTGNTYNEQFF.

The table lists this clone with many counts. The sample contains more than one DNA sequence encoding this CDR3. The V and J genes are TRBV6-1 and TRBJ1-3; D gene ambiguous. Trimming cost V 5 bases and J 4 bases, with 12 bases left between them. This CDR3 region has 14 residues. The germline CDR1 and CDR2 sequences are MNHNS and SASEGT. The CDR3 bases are TGTGCCAGCAGTCCAACTCGGACGGGAAACACCATATATTTT. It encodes CASSPTRTGNTIYF.

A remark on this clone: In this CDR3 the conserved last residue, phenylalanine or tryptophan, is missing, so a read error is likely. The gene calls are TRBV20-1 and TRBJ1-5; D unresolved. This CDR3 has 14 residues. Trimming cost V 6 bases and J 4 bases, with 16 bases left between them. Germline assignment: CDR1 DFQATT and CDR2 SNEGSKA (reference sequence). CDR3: CSASDGYRNQPQHL. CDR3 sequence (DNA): TGCAGTGCATCGGACGGATATAGGAATCAGCCCCAGCATCTT.

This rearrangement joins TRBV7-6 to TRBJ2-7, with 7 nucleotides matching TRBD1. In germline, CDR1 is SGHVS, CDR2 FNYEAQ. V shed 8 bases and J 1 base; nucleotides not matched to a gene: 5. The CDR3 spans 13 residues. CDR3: CASGGQPSYEQYF. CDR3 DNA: TGTGCCAGCGGGGGACAGCCGTCCTACGAGCAGTACTTC.

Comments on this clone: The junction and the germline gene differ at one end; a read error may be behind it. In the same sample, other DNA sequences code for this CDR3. The CDR3 region is CASTPGLAGGRVGETQYF. CDR3 coding DNA: TGTGCCAGTACCCCAGGACTAGCGGGGGGCCGAGTCGGAGAGACCCAGTACTTT. The J gene is TRBJ2-5, the V gene TRBV19, with 14 bases matching TRBD2. The CDR3 is 18 residues long. Germline V gene lookup returns CDR1 LNHDA and CDR2 SQIVND (reference sequence).

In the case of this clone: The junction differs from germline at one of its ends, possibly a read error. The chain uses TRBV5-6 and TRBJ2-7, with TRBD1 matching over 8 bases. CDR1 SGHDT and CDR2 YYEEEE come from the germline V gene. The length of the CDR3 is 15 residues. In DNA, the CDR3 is TGTGTCAGCAGCGGAGGCCAGGGGGCCTCCTACGAGCAGTACTTC. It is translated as CVSSGGQGASYEQYF.

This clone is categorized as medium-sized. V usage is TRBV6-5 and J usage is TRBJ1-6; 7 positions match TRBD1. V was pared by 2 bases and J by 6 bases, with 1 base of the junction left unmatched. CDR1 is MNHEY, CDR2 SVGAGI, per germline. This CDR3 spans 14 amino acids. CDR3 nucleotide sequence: TGTGCCAGCAGTTACGACAGGGCTAATTCACCCCTCCACTTT. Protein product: CASSYDRANSPLHF.

CDR3 sequence: CASSATWVSDEQYF. The CDR3 bases are TGTGCCAGCAGCGCCACGTGGGTTTCGGACGAGCAGTACTTC. The chain recombines TRBV9 with TRBJ2-7; D is uncertain. The CDR3 is 14 residues long. CDR1 and CDR2 (germline): SGDLS, YYNGEE. V gave up 3 bases and J gave up 5 bases, with 15 bases separating them.

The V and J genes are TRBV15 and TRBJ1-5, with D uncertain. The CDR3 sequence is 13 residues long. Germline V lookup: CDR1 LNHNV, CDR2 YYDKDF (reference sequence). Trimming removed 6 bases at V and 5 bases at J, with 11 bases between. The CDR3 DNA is TGTGCCACCAGTCCAGGAAGTTATCAGCCCCAGCATTTT. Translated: CATSPGSYQPQHF.

CDR3 nucleotide sequence: TGTGCCACCTCGGACCCCCGGGATAATTCACCCCTCCACTTT. Encoded protein: CATSDPRDNSPLHF. This chain connects TRBV6-2 or TRBV6-3 to TRBJ1-6; no reliable D call. The CDR3 contains 14 residues. Germline CDR1 and CDR2: MNHEY and SVGEGT. The V gene lost 10 bases and the J gene lost 5 bases, with 15 bases spanning the gap.

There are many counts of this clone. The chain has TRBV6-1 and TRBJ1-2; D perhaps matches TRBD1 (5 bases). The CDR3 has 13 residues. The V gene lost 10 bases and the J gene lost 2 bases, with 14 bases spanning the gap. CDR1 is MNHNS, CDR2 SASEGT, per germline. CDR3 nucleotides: TGTGCCACCAGGGACCATTACAACTATGGCTACACCTTC. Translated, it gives CATRDHYNYGYTF.

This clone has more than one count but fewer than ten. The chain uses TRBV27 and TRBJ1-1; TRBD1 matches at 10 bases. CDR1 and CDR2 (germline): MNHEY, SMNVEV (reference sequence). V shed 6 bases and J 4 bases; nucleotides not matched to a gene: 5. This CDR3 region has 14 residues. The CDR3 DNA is TGTGCCAGCAGCGGGACAGGGGTAGTCACTGAAGCTTTCTTT. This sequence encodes CASSGTGVVTEAFF.

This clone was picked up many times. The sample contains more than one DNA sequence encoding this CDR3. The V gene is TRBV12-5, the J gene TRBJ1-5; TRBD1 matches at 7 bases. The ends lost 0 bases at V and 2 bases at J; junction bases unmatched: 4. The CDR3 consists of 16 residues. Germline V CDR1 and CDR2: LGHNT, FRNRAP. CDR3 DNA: TGTGCTAGTGGTTTGGTGGTAGGACAGGGCAATCAGCCCCAGCATTTT. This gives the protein CASGLVVGQGNQPQHF.

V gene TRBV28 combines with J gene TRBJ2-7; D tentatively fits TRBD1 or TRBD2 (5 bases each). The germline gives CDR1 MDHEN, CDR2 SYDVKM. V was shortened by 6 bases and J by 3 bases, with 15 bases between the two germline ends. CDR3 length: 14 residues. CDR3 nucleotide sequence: TGTGCCAGCAGAACTACAAAGGGGAGCTACGAGCAGTACTTC. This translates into CASRTTKGSYEQYF. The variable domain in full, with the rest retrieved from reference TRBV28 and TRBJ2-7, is DVKVTQSSRYLVKRTGEKVFLECVQDMDHENMFWYRQDPGLGLRLIYFSYDVKMKEKGDIPEGYSVSREKKERFSLILESASTNQTSMYLCASRTTKGSYEQYFGPGTRLTVT.

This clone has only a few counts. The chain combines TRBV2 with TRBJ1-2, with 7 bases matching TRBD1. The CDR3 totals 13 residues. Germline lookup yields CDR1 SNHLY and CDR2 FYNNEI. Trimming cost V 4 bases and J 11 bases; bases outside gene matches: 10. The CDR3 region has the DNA TGTGCCAGCAGTGTGCAACAGGGGAGGTTGTACACCTTC. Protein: CASSVQQGRLYTF.

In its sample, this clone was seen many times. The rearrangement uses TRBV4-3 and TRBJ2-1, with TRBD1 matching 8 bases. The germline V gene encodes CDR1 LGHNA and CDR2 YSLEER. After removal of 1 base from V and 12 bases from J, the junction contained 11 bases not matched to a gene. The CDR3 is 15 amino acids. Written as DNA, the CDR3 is TGCGCCAGCAGCCAAGGGGGTGGTCGGGACAGGAGGCAGTTCTTC. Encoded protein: CASSQGGGRDRRQFF.

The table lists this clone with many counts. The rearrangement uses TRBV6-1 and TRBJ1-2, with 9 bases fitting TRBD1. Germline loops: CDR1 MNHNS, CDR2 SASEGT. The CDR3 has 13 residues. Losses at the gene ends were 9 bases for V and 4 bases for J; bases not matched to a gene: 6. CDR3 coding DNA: TGTGCCAGTGGGACAGGGAGATCCTATGGCTACACCTTC. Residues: CASGTGRSYGYTF.